This T cell receptor beta chain was observed in a study of blood T cell repertoires in COVID-19. On the study more broadly: Nucleic acid was either cDNA or gDNA, and it came from T cells, B-cell-depleted T cells, or PBMCs.

Data came from immunoSEQ multiplex PCR; TCRdb stores just in-frame clones and leaves some out. The sample lists approximately 46,000 clones; 75% to 90% were seen once. This CDR3 is 15 amino acids long. Germline lookup yields CDR1 KGHSH and CDR2 LQKENI. V gave up 3 bases and J gave up 9 bases; unmatched junction bases: 10. The chain carries TRBV18 and TRBJ2-1; 8 bases are shared with TRBD1. The TCR originated in a human donor in a cohort sampled during active COVID-19. The material sequenced was peripheral blood. The CDR3 coding sequence is TGTGCCAGCTCACCCCTCCGTCCAGGGGGCCTTGAGCAGTTCTTC. Translating it yields CASSPLRPGGLEQFF.